This T cell receptor (beta chain) originates from a study of T cells after yellow fever vaccination. Synthesis of TCR cDNA relied on 5'RACE template switching, which attached a universal primer site and UMIs. TCRdb redid the calling of the 5' RACE reads with MiXCR, one entry per CDR3 protein. The table lists approximately 610,000 distinct CDR3 sequences, less than 20% of them singletons. This CDR3 is 13 amino acids long. V lost 1 base to trimming and J lost 5 bases, with 9 bases between them. Germline loops: CDR1 SGHTA, CDR2 FQGNSA. Study outcomes and limitations: Abundant clonotypes from the bulk population could get into FACS-sorted repertoires as contaminants. Clones from primary vaccination mostly reappeared after the booster (around 96% CD4, over 85% CD8). Clonotype sharing between CD4 and CD8 compartments was small.

On this clonotype: Its specificity is not known.

This material consisted of PBMCs, taken 5 days after the first yellow fever vaccination. This receptor was taken from a man younger than 35 who received the YFV17D yellow fever vaccine. The chain combines TRBV7-2 with TRBJ2-7; a possible D gene is TRBD2 (5 bases). CDR3 nucleotides: TGTGCCAGCAGCTTAGGAGGGTTCAACGAGCAGTACGTC. Encoded protein: CASSLGGFNEQYV.